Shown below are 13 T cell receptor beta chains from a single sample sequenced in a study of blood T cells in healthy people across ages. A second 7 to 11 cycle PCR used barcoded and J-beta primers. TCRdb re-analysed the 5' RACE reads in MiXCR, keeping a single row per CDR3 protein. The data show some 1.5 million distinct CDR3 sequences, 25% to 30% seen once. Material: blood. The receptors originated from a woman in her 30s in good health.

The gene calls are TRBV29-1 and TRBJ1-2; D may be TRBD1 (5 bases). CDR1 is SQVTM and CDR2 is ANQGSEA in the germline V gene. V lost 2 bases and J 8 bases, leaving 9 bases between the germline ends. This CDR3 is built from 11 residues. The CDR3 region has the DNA TGCAGCGTTGAAAAGGGGACGGGCTACACCTTC. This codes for CSVEKGTGYTF.

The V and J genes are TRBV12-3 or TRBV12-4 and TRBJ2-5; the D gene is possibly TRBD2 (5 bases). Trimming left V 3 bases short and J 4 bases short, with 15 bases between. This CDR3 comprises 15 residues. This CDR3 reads CASSLASRLGETQYF. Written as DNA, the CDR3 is TGTGCCAGCAGTTTGGCTAGCAGGTTGGGAGAGACCCAGTACTTC.

CDR3 coding DNA: TGCGCCAGCTTACCTACCCCAAGCTCTGGGGCCAACGTCCTGACTTTC. It codes for CASLPTPSSGANVLTF. The chain uses TRBV5-1 and TRBJ2-6; D gene uncertain. Trimming took off 7 bases at V and 0 bases at J, with 14 bases between the two ends. The CDR3 is 16 amino acids. CDR1 is SGHRS and CDR2 is YFSETQ in the germline V gene.

The CDR3 is CASNPVLPVSSYNEQFF. CDR3 nucleotide sequence: TGTGCCAGCAACCCTGTCCTACCAGTAAGCTCCTACAATGAGCAGTTCTTC. The chain joins TRBV28 to TRBJ2-1; unclear D gene. Deletions cut 7 bases from V and 0 bases from J, with 19 bases between. The germline V gene encodes CDR1 MDHEN and CDR2 SYDVKM. This CDR3 region has 17 residues.

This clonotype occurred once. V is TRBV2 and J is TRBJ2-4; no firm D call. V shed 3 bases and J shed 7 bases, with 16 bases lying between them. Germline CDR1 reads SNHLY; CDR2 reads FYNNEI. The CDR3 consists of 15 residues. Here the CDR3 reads CASSDSGSGLNIQYF. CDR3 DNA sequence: TGTGCCAGCAGTGATTCTGGTTCAGGATTGAACATTCAGTACTTC.

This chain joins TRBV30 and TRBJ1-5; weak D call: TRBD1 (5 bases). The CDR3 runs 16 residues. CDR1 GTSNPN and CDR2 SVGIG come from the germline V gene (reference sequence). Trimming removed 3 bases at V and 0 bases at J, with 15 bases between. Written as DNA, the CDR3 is TGTGCCTGGAGGGGACGGGGAGGATCTAGCAATCAGCCCCAGCATTTT. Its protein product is CAWRGRGGSSNQPQHF.

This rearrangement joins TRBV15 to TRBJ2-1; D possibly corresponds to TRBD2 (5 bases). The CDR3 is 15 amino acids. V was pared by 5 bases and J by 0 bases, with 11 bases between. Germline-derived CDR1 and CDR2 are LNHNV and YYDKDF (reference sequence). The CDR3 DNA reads TGTGCCACCAGCGTGGTGGGGAGCTCCTACAATGAGCAGTTCTTC. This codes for CATSVVGSSYNEQFF.

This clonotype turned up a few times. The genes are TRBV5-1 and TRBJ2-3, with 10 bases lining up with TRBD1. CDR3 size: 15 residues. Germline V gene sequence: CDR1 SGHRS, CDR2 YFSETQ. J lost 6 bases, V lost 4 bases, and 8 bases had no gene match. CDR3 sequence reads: CASSPGTGEGDTQYF. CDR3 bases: TGCGCCAGCAGCCCCGGGACAGGGGAAGGGGATACGCAGTATTTT. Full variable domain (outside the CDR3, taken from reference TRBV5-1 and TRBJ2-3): KAGVTQTPRYLIKTRGQQVTLSCSPISGHRSVSWYQQTPGQGLQFLFEYFSETQRNKGNFPGRFSGRQFSNSRSEMNVSTLELGDSALYLCASSPGTGEGDTQYFGPGTRLTVL.

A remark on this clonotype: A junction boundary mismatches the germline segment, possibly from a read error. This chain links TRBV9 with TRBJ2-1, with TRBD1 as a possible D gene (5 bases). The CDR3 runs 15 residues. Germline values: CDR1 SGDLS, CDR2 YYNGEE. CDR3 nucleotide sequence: TGTGCCAGCAGCGTTGGTGGGGCGGCCTACGATGAGCAGTTCTTC. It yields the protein CASSVGGAAYDEQFF. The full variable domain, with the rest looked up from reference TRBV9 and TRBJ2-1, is DSGVTQTPKHLITATGQRVTLRCSPRSGDLSVYWYQQSLDQGLQFLIQYYNGEERAKGNILERFSAQQFPDLHSELNLSSLELGDSALYFCASSVGGAAYDEQFFGPGTRLTVL.

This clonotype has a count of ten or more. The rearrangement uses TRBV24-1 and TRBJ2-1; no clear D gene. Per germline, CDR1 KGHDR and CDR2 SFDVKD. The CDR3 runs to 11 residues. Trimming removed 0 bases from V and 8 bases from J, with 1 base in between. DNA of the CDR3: TGTGCCACCAGTGATTTGGATGAGCAGTTCTTC. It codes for CATSDLDEQFF.

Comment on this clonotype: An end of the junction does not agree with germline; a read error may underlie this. CDR3 in amino acids: CVSSQDWSQSYNEQFF. The CDR3, as DNA: TGTGTCAGCAGCCAAGATTGGTCACAGTCCTACAATGAGCAGTTCTTC. The chain recombines TRBV4-2 with TRBJ2-1, with D hard to call. The CDR3 loop spans 16 amino acids. Germline V gene data show CDR1 as LGHNA and CDR2 as YNFKEQ.

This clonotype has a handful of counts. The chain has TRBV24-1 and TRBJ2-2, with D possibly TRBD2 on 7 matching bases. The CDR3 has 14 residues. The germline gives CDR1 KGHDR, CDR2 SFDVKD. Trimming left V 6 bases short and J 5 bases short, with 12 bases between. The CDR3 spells CATSKGGLTGELFF. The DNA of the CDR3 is TGTGCCACCAGTAAGGGGGGACTAACCGGGGAGCTGTTTTTT.

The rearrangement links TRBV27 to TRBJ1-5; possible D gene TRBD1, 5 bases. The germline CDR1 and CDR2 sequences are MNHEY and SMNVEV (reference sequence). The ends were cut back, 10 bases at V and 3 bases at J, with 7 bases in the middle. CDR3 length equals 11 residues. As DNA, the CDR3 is TGTGCCAAGGGGACCAATCAGCCCCAGCATTTT. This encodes CAKGTNQPQHF.